This TCR beta chain stems from a study of cytomegalovirus exposure and HLA in healthy donors. General observations from the study: For TCR beta chains, V- and J-gene trimming was later linked to a missense DCLRE1C variant. The CMV antigen specificity of three CMV-associated chains was confirmed through in vitro analysis. Several of the most significant clusters were apparently associated with common viral pathogens in a later analysis. The study recorded over 150 TCR beta chains that were cytomegalovirus-associated.

Comments on this clone: The antigen is undetermined.

Germline V gene sequence: CDR1 SGDLS, CDR2 YYNGEE. The V segment lost 0 bases and the J segment 4 bases; nucleotides outside the gene matches: 7. The CDR3 is 18 residues long. A multiplex PCR was run with 60 Vbeta primers and 13 Jbeta primers. Here immunoSEQ multiplex PCR was the method, and the copy in TCRdb shows in-frame clones only, minus some. The table lists about 160,000 clones, just under 80% of them singletons. The sequence was collected from a woman between 50 and 59 years old in good health and CMV-seropositive. Sequences were obtained from PBMCs. This rearrangement joins TRBV9 to TRBJ2-2; 12 bases map to TRBD2. Here the CDR3 reads CASSVETGLAGITGELFF. The CDR3 DNA reads as TGTGCCAGCAGCGTAGAGACCGGACTAGCGGGAATCACCGGGGAGCTGTTTTTT.